The following is a T cell receptor beta chain sequence with its context. There is no known antigen for this receptor. Base qualities are not at hand, and no much larger clone is one base apart. To prepare the library, RT-PCR was applied. TCRdb records Illumina HiSeq 2500 as the sequencer. The public reads were quality trimmed at Q25 with fastp and then assembled into clones with MiXCR by TCRdb, keeping productive beta chains. Each entry merges the rows of one CDR3 protein and shows their most common DNA and genes. This sample has over 150,000 distinct CDR3 sequences in its table, and about 10% of those were observed once. The ten most abundant clones make up around 33% of the sample. The data were taken from a study of response to subunit inactivated influenza vaccine (dated by TCRdb to 2017 to 2018). Regarding the research as a whole: Deep quantitative T cell receptor repertoire profiling was used in the study to track responses to a trivalent subunit inactivated influenza vaccine.

Overall study outcomes, separate from this receptor: The authors proposed that each seasonal influenza vaccination may bring in only a limited number of new T cells.

The sequence came from a man in his fifties or sixties who received an inactivated influenza vaccine. Donor details come from another sample of the same person, matched by shared clones. The material sequenced was CD8+ T cells sorted from PBMCs, taken approximately 25 months after vaccination.

Here is the DNA: TGTGCCAGCACCCCAGGGGAGGTGAACACTGAAGCTTTCTTT. Its translation is CASTPGEVNTEAFF. The V and J segments used are TRBV6-2 or TRBV6-3 and TRBJ1-1, with a tentative D gene TRBD1 over 6 matching bases. The CDR3 runs 14 amino acids, cysteine and phenylalanine included. Just the 42-base CDR3 DNA is kept, in frame starting at base 1. CDR1 and CDR2 were assigned from the germline V gene as MNHEY and SVGEGT. The V and J ends are trimmed by 7 bases and 0 bases, leaving 12 bases between them.